This is a list of T cell receptor beta chains from one sample in a study of radiotherapy plus CTLA-4 blockade in lung cancer. Profiling relied on immunoSEQ multiplex PCR, and the TCRdb table lists in-frame clones only, not all of them. The data show 25,000 to 30,000 clones, roughly three quarters seen once. This specimen consisted of peripheral blood, obtained from a patient treated with radiotherapy plus ipilimumab. Every receptor here comes from a human donor with non-small cell lung cancer that progressed on radiotherapy plus ipilimumab. The CDR3 runs from the conserved cysteine through the conserved F or W. Fields, in order: D gene, J gene, clone size, V gene, CDR3 DNA, CDR3 protein. A D gene is named only where the DNA matches it firmly. Size is stated for part of the rows, as once, few or many counts, or as a class when the clone is expanded.

D gene: TRBD2
J gene: TRBJ2-5
clone size: NA
V gene: TRBV19
CDR3 DNA: TGTGCCAGTAGTAAGCTTTTGGCAGCGGGGGGACAAGAGACCCAGTACTTC
CDR3 protein: CASSKLLAAGGQETQYF

D gene: NA
J gene: TRBJ2-3
clone size: NA
V gene: TRBV4-3
CDR3 DNA: TGCGCCAGCAGCCAAGAGGGGGGTGCAGATACGCAGTATTTT
CDR3 protein: CASSQEGGADTQYF

D gene: TRBD1
J gene: TRBJ2-7
clone size: few
V gene: TRBV18
CDR3 DNA: TGTGCCAGCTCACCACCGAACAGGGGGACTTACGAGCAGTACTTC
CDR3 protein: CASSPPNRGTYEQYF

D gene: TRBD1
J gene: TRBJ2-5
clone size: NA
V gene: TRBV4-2
CDR3 DNA: TGTGCCAGCAGCCTAACGACAGGGGAGTTAGAGACCCAGTACTTC
CDR3 protein: CASSLTTGELETQYF

D gene: NA
J gene: TRBJ2-1
clone size: once
V gene: TRBV5-1
CDR3 DNA: TGCGCCAGCAGCTTGGCGCAGGCTGGGGATGAGCAGTTCTTC
CDR3 protein: CASSLAQAGDEQFF

D gene: NA
J gene: TRBJ1-3
clone size: NA
V gene: TRBV6-5
CDR3 DNA: TGTGCCAGCAGTTCCACCGGGGGAAACACCATATATTTT
CDR3 protein: CASSSTGGNTIYF

D gene: NA
J gene: TRBJ1-1
clone size: NA
V gene: TRBV14
CDR3 DNA: TGTGCCAGCAGCCAAGAGAGGACTGAAGCTTTCTTT
CDR3 protein: CASSQERTEAFF

D gene: NA
J gene: TRBJ1-2
clone size: NA
V gene: TRBV21-1
CDR3 DNA: TGTGCCAGCAGCAAAAACAGGGGGCGCGGAGATGGCTACACCTTC
CDR3 protein: CASSKNRGRGDGYTF

D gene: NA
J gene: TRBJ2-3
clone size: once
V gene: TRBV2
CDR3 DNA: TGTGCCAGCAGTGACTGGGATACGCAGTATTTT
CDR3 protein: CASSDWDTQYF

D gene: NA
J gene: TRBJ1-1
clone size: NA
V gene: TRBV5-1
CDR3 DNA: TGCGCCAGCAGCTTCGGTCGCAGGAACACTGAAGCTTTCTTT
CDR3 protein: CASSFGRRNTEAFF

D gene: TRBD1
J gene: TRBJ1-2
clone size: NA
V gene: TRBV16
CDR3 DNA: TGTGCCAGCAGCCCAGGGGGACAGGGATTCTTCGGCTATGGCTACACCTTC
CDR3 protein: CASSPGGQGFFGYGYTF

D gene: NA
J gene: TRBJ1-2
clone size: NA
V gene: TRBV6-1
CDR3 DNA: TGTGCCAGCAGTGAAGCTGGAGGGGCGGAGGGCTATGGCTACACCTTC
CDR3 protein: CASSEAGGAEGYGYTF

D gene: TRBD2
J gene: TRBJ2-7
clone size: NA
V gene: TRBV9
CDR3 DNA: TGTGCCAGCAGCGTCGGGGCAGGGAGGGACTGGGAGCAGTACTTC
CDR3 protein: CASSVGAGRDWEQYF

D gene: NA
J gene: TRBJ2-7
clone size: NA
V gene: TRBV7-9
CDR3 DNA: TGTGCCAGCAGCTTAGCCGGCGGGACCCCCTACGAGCAGTACTTC
CDR3 protein: CASSLAGGTPYEQYF

D gene: TRBD1
J gene: TRBJ1-2
clone size: NA
V gene: TRBV29-1
CDR3 DNA: TGCAGCGTTGACAGGGGGCCTAGCTATGGCTACACCTTC
CDR3 protein: CSVDRGPSYGYTF

D gene: TRBD1
J gene: TRBJ1-2
clone size: NA
V gene: TRBV6-6
CDR3 DNA: TGTGCCAGCAGTACAACAGGGGTCGGCTACACCTTC
CDR3 protein: CASSTTGVGYTF

D gene: NA
J gene: TRBJ1-4
clone size: NA
V gene: TRBV9
CDR3 DNA: TGTGCCAGCAGCCCGGGGCTTGCAACTAATGAAAAACTGTTTTTT
CDR3 protein: CASSPGLATNEKLFF

D gene: NA
J gene: TRBJ2-7
clone size: few
V gene: TRBV6-6
CDR3 DNA: TGTGCCAGCAGTGAGAGGGGCTACGAGCAGTACTTC
CDR3 protein: CASSERGYEQYF

D gene: NA
J gene: TRBJ2-3
clone size: NA
V gene: TRBV15
CDR3 DNA: TGTGCCACCGCCGGTTCGGACCTTGGTACGCAGTATTTT
CDR3 protein: CATAGSDLGTQYF

D gene: NA
J gene: TRBJ2-3
clone size: NA
V gene: TRBV2
CDR3 DNA: TGTGCCAGCAGTGACTCGGGGTCTCCTGATACGCAGTATTTT
CDR3 protein: CASSDSGSPDTQYF

D gene: TRBD2
J gene: TRBJ2-1
clone size: NA
V gene: TRBV7-9
CDR3 DNA: TGTGCCAGCAGCTTCAGCGGGGAGTTCAATGAGCAGTTCTTC
CDR3 protein: CASSFSGEFNEQFF

D gene: NA
J gene: TRBJ2-7
clone size: few
V gene: TRBV28
CDR3 DNA: TGTGCCAGCAGTTTGCTGGACATAGCTTACGAGCAGTACTTC
CDR3 protein: CASSLLDIAYEQYF

D gene: TRBD2
J gene: TRBJ2-6
clone size: once
V gene: TRBV4-2
CDR3 DNA: TGTGCCAGCAGCCGAACGGGGGGGGGCGGGGCCAACGTCCTGACTTTC
CDR3 protein: CASSRTGGGGANVLTF

D gene: TRBD2
J gene: TRBJ2-2
clone size: NA
V gene: TRBV7-6
CDR3 DNA: TGTGCCAGCAGCCCGAGACTAGCGGGAGTTCAAATCGGGGAGCTGTTTTTT
CDR3 protein: CASSPRLAGVQIGELFF

D gene: NA
J gene: TRBJ2-5
clone size: NA
V gene: TRBV2
CDR3 DNA: TGTGCCAGCAGTGAATATGAGACCCAGTACTTC
CDR3 protein: CASSEYETQYF

D gene: NA
J gene: TRBJ2-7
clone size: few
V gene: TRBV6-5
CDR3 DNA: TGTGCCAGCAGTTACGGGTCAGGGGGGACCTACGAGCAGTACTTC
CDR3 protein: CASSYGSGGTYEQYF